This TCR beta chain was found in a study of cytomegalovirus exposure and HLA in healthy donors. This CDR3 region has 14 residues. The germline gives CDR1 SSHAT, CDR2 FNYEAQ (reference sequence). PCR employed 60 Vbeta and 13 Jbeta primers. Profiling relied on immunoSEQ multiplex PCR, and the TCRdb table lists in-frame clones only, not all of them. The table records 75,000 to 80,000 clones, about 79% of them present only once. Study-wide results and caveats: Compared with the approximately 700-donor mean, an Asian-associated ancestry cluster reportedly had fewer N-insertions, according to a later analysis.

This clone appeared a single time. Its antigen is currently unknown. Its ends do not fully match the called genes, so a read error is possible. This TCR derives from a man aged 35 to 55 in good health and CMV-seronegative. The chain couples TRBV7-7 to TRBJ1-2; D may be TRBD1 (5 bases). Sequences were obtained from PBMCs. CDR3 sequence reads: CASSPLVRENGYTF. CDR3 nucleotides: TGTGCTAGCAGCCCATTGGTCAGGGAAAATGGCTACACCTTC.